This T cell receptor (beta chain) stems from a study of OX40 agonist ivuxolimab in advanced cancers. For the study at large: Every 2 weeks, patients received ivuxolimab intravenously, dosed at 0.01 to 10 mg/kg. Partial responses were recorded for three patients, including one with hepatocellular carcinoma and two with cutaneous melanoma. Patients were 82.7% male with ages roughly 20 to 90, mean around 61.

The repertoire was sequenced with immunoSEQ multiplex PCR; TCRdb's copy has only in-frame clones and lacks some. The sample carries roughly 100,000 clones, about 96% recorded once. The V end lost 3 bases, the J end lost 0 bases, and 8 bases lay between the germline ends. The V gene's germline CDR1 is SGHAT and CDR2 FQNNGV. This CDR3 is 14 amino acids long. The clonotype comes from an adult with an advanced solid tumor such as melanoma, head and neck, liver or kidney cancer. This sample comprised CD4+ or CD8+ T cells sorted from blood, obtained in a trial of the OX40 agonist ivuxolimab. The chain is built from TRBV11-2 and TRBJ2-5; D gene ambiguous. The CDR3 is CASSFGAYQETQYF. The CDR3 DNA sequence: TGTGCCAGCAGCTTTGGTGCGTACCAAGAGACCCAGTACTTC. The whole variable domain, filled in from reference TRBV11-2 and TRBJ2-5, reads EAGVAQSPRYKIIEKRQSVAFWCNPISGHATLYWYQQILGQGPKLLIQFQNNGVVDDSQLPKDRFSAERLKGVDSTLKIQPAKLEDSAVYLCASSFGAYQETQYFGPGTRLLVL.